A single sample is the source of the 21 T cell receptor beta chains below, sequenced in a study of CD8 T cells in ankylosing spondylitis. Study-wide findings and caveats: What appeared characteristic of ankylosing spondylitis blood was a TCR beta motif of eight highly homologous variants.

No antigen has been assigned to these receptors. From the 5' RACE reads, TCRdb called clonotypes with MiXCR, one entry per CDR3 protein. The sample carries 200,000 to 250,000 distinct CDR3 sequences, approximately 20% recorded once. Sequences were obtained from blood, either unsorted or a sorted T cell fraction (not recorded which). Every receptor here comes from a male donor with ankylosing spondylitis.

This clonotype was found a few times. This chain joins TRBV27 and TRBJ1-3; possibly TRBD1 for D (5 bases). V was clipped by 6 bases and J by 0 bases, with 18 bases between them. This CDR3 region has 17 residues. Germline CDR1 reads MNHEY; CDR2 reads SMNVEV (reference sequence). The CDR3 loop reads CASSLGVTGVSGNTIYF. CDR3 in DNA: TGTGCCAGCAGCTTAGGTGTCACAGGTGTCTCTGGAAACACCATATATTTT.

This chain links TRBV6-1 with TRBJ1-5, with D maybe TRBD1 (6 bases). V was cut by 0 bases and J by 5 bases, with 8 bases left in between. The CDR3 has 14 residues. CDR1 and CDR2 from the germline V gene are MNHNS and SASEGT. The CDR3 bases are TGTGCCAGCAGTGAAGCGGGGGGCCATCAGCCCCAGCATTTT. The encoded protein is CASSEAGGHQPQHF.

This sequence joins TRBV12-3 or TRBV12-4 and TRBJ2-7; 11 bases map to TRBD2. CDR3 length: 17 amino acids. V shed 5 bases and J 0 bases; nucleotides not matched to a gene: 9. CDR3 region: CASSLGLAGGFSYEQYF. The CDR3 DNA reads as TGTGCCAGCAGTCTAGGACTAGCGGGCGGGTTCTCCTACGAGCAGTACTTC.

The chain couples TRBV29-1 to TRBJ2-7; weak D call: TRBD1 (7 bases). The CDR3 runs to 12 residues. The V and J ends lost 3 bases and 7 bases respectively, with 13 bases between them. CDR1 is SQVTM and CDR2 is ANQGSEA in the germline V gene. As DNA, the CDR3 is TGCAGCGTTGATGAGGGGGCGGGGGAGCAGTACTTC. Protein sequence: CSVDEGAGEQYF.

The chain recombines TRBV6-5 with TRBJ2-1; 7 bases are shared with TRBD2. Germline CDR1 MNHEY, CDR2 SVGAGI. The CDR3 runs 12 residues. Trimming removed 2 bases from V and 9 bases from J; junction bases left unmatched: 1. The CDR3 region is CASSYREGEQFF. CDR3 DNA: TGTGCCAGCAGTTACAGGGAGGGTGAGCAGTTCTTC.

Only a few counts were recorded for this clonotype. The chain combines TRBV28 with TRBJ2-7, with D unclear. Trimming stripped 3 bases from V and 2 bases from J, with 11 bases between. From germline, CDR1 is MDHEN and CDR2 SYDVKM. The CDR3 loop spans 14 amino acids. The CDR3 protein is CASSFRRRTYEQYF. CDR3 in DNA: TGTGCCAGCAGTTTTAGGCGGAGAACCTACGAGCAGTACTTC.

This chain joins TRBV28 and TRBJ1-2; the D is unclear. This CDR3 is built from 14 residues. V lost 3 bases to trimming and J lost 5 bases, with 13 bases between them. Per the germline V gene, CDR1 is MDHEN and CDR2 is SYDVKM. The CDR3 nucleotides read TGTGCCAGCAGTTTGCGACAAAGGTGGTATGGCTACACCTTC. Translating gives CASSLRQRWYGYTF.

The chain carries TRBV7-9 and TRBJ1-1; unclear D gene. V lost 5 bases and J 0 bases, leaving 13 bases between the germline ends. Per the germline V gene, CDR1 is SEHNR and CDR2 is FQNEAQ (reference sequence). The CDR3 consists of 15 residues. CDR3 nucleotides: TGTGCCAGCAGCCCCCCCCCGGATATGAACACTGAAGCTTTCTTT. Its protein is CASSPPPDMNTEAFF.

This chain links TRBV15 with TRBJ2-5; 11 positions match TRBD2. V was clipped by 4 bases and J by 0 bases; unmatched bases: 7. The CDR3 has 17 amino acids. Germline assignment: CDR1 LNHNV and CDR2 YYDKDF (reference sequence). This chain's CDR3 is CATSTLGLAAHQETQYF. Written as DNA, the CDR3 is TGTGCCACCAGCACCCTGGGACTAGCGGCTCACCAAGAGACCCAGTACTTC.

This clonotype was detected a few times. The chain is built from TRBV15 and TRBJ2-1; 10 positions agree with TRBD2. The CDR3 is made up of 15 amino acids. Looked up from germline, CDR1 is LNHNV and CDR2 is YYDKDF (reference sequence). Trimming removed 5 bases from V and 1 base from J; junction bases left unmatched: 2. The CDR3 DNA follows: TGTGCCACCAGCTCACTAGCGGGGTCCTACAATGAGCAGTTCTTC. Amino acid sequence: CATSSLAGSYNEQFF.

This clonotype has at least ten counts. V and J are TRBV6-4 and TRBJ2-1; the match to TRBD2 covers 12 bases. The V and J ends lost 6 bases and 6 bases, in that order; junction bases with no gene match: 6. CDR3 length: 15 residues. Germline CDR1 and CDR2: MRHNA and SNTAGT. CDR3 protein: CASSELAGGTNEQFF. The CDR3 nucleotides are TGTGCCAGCAGCGAACTAGCGGGGGGTACCAATGAGCAGTTCTTC.

The CDR3 spells CASSLGVGGGQPQHF. The DNA of the CDR3 is TGTGCCAGCAGCTTGGGTGTCGGGGGTGGCCAGCCCCAGCATTTT. The rearrangement links TRBV5-6 to TRBJ1-5; tentatively, D is TRBD1 (5 bases). With 0 bases removed from V and 7 bases from J, the gap between germline ends came to 14 bases. The CDR3 contains 15 residues. CDR1 and CDR2 from the germline V gene are SGHDT and YYEEEE.

This chain uses TRBV2 with TRBJ2-5; 9 bases fit TRBD2. Trimming cost V 2 bases and J 7 bases; bases outside gene matches: 14. Germline V gene data show CDR1 as SNHLY and CDR2 as FYNNEI. The CDR3 is 17 residues long. The chain's CDR3 is CASSETSSGASGWTQYF. CDR3 sequence (DNA): TGTGCCAGCAGTGAAACTTCTAGCGGGGCGTCCGGGTGGACCCAGTACTTC.

The chain recombines TRBV7-3 with TRBJ2-5; TRBD2 matches at 7 bases. The CDR3 is 15 amino acids. The V gene end was trimmed by 6 bases and the J gene end by 2 bases; junction bases not matched to a gene: 9. From germline, CDR1 is SGHTA and CDR2 FQGTGA. The CDR3 here is CASSQNGGVQETQYF. The CDR3 DNA reads as TGTGCCAGCAGTCAGAATGGGGGGGTACAAGAGACCCAGTACTTC. Full variable domain (missing parts from reference TRBV7-3 and TRBJ2-5): GAGVSQTPSNKVTEKGKYVELRCDPISGHTALYWYRQSLGQGPEFLIYFQGTGAADDSGLPNDRFFAVRPEGSVSTLKIQRTERGDSAVYLCASSQNGGVQETQYFGPGTRLLVL.

The chain is built from TRBV7-3 and TRBJ2-7; D is possibly TRBD2 (6 bases). V lost 4 bases to trimming and J lost 3 bases, with 13 bases between them. The CDR3 is 14 residues long. Germline CDR1 SGHTA, CDR2 FQGTGA. CDR3 region: CASSSTTRNYEQYF. The CDR3 DNA follows: TGTGCCAGCAGCTCCACGACTAGGAACTACGAGCAGTACTTC.

This chain connects TRBV29-1 to TRBJ1-4; 10 bases align to TRBD1. The CDR3 is made up of 14 amino acids. V shed 7 bases and J 6 bases; nucleotides not matched to a gene: 8. Germline lookup yields CDR1 SQVTM and CDR2 ANQGSEA. The CDR3: CSGLTGTGDEKLFF. CDR3 sequence (DNA): TGCAGCGGACTAACCGGGACAGGGGATGAAAAACTGTTTTTT. The full variable domain, completed using reference TRBV29-1 and TRBJ1-4, is SAVISQKPSRDICQRGTSLTIQCQVDSQVTMMFWYRQQPGQSLTLIATANQGSEATYESGFVIDKFPISRPNLTFSTLTVSNMSPEDSSIYLCSGLTGTGDEKLFFGSGTQLSVL.

The table lists this clonotype with many counts. The chain joins TRBV12-3 or TRBV12-4 to TRBJ2-3; TRBD2 matches 10 bases. The CDR3 runs 16 residues. V dropped 4 bases and J dropped 1; count of bases not matched to a gene: 5. The CDR3 nucleotides read TGTGCCAGCAGTTCCGCCGGGACTAGCGGCACAGATACGCAGTATTTT. Translating gives CASSSAGTSGTDTQYF.

This chain uses TRBV15 with TRBJ1-5; no clear D. The CDR3 sequence is 16 residues long. Germline lookup yields CDR1 LNHNV and CDR2 YYDKDF (reference sequence). The ends were cut back, 3 bases at V and 0 bases at J, with 12 bases in the middle. Here the CDR3 reads CATSRGSTDSNQPQHF. The CDR3 bases are TGTGCCACCAGCAGGGGTTCGACCGATAGCAATCAGCCCCAGCATTTT.

The V gene is TRBV4-1, the J gene TRBJ1-5; a weak D match, TRBD1 (6 bases). The CDR3 consists of 15 residues. The V end was cut by 1 base, the J end by 6 bases, with 13 bases between. Per the germline V gene, CDR1 is MGHRA and CDR2 is YSYEKL. The CDR3 reads CASSQAEGGLQPQHF. Written as DNA, the CDR3 is TGCGCCAGCAGCCAAGCCGAGGGGGGGCTTCAGCCCCAGCATTTT.

This clonotype was detected only a few times. The chain combines TRBV7-9 with TRBJ2-5; no clear D gene. CDR1 is SEHNR and CDR2 is FQNEAQ in the germline V gene (reference sequence). Trimming stripped 4 bases from V and 0 bases from J, with 6 bases between. The CDR3 length is 13 residues. The CDR3 sequence: CASSSGHQETQYF. The CDR3 nucleotides are TGTGCCAGCAGCTCCGGGCACCAAGAGACCCAGTACTTC.

This clonotype has a single count. The V gene is TRBV5-6, the J gene TRBJ2-2, with D hard to call. V was trimmed by 2 bases and J by 5 bases, leaving 10 bases between them. CDR3 size: 14 residues. The germline V gene has CDR1 SGHDT and CDR2 YYEEEE. DNA for the CDR3: TGTGCCAGCAGCTTATTAGAAGGAACCGGGGAGCTGTTTTTT. Translated, it gives CASSLLEGTGELFF. Drawing the rest from reference TRBV5-6 and TRBJ2-2, the complete variable domain is DAGVTQSPTHLIKTRGQQVTLRCSPKSGHDTVSWYQQALGQGPQFIFQYYEEEERQRGNFPDRFSGHQFPNYSSELNVNALLLGDSALYLCASSLLEGTGELFFGEGSRLTVL.